Given below is one T cell receptor beta chain in context. What antigen it recognizes has not been identified. No qualities accompany the bases; no much larger clone lies one base away. In total, roughly 710 healthy bone marrow donors made up the cohort. All cohort members were sampled while nominally healthy, although unrecorded immune exposures were likely present. The donor tested CMV seropositive, placing the donor among the approximately 290 seropositive members of the cohort. A peripheral blood sample was collected from each donor, and TCR beta sequencing was performed on peripheral blood mononuclear cells. Genomic DNA was extracted from the blood cell samples with the Qiagen DNeasy Blood Extraction Kit. V trim: 4 bases; J trim: 0 bases; unmatched bases: 7. CDR1 SGHRS and CDR2 YFSETQ are derived from the germline V gene. The CDR3 starts with the cysteine, ends with the phenylalanine, and has 16 residues. Of all the DNA, just the CDR3 is kept, 48 bases in frame from base 1.

Library creation used the immunoSEQ multiplex PCR assay. For the multiplex PCR, a mixture combining 60 forward primers for TCR Vbeta segments and 13 reverse primers for TCR Jbeta segments was used. Amplification of the CDR3 region of rearranged TCR beta genes was performed with a multiplex PCR assay on genomic DNA. The Illumina HiSeq System was used to sequence the amplified TCR beta libraries as 87-base-pair reads. The paper's processing steps were these. A later analysis counted about 80 million unique TCR beta chains across the roughly 700 repertoires, and roughly 11 million of these chains were shared by at least two donors. Raw reads were error-corrected and collapsed into unique sequences with a nearest-neighbor algorithm that merged closely related sequences to remove PCR and sequencing errors. Alignment of CDR3 sequences to IMGT reference sequences was used to assign V, D and J gene segments. For a sequence to be retained, at least a six-nucleotide match to both a V gene segment and a J gene segment was required. A rearrangement counted as productive if the CDR3 had no stop codons and remained in frame with V and J, and every other rearrangement counted as non-productive. CDR3 was defined according to IMGT convention as the region running from the second conserved V-encoded cysteine to the conserved J-encoded phenylalanine. The earlier analysis of a few hundred of the donors excluded any sequence lacking an unambiguous match to a single V gene segment. In an earlier analysis of approximately 610 of the donors, V segments were called functional above 56.7% productive rearrangements and were called segregating when the between-donor standard deviation exceeded 5%. A statistical classification framework was built to diagnose cytomegalovirus status from the catalog of TCR beta chain sequences. V and J gene assignment, in a later analysis, came from comparing TCR nucleotide sequences with IMGT/GENE-DB human TR gene sequences. In a later analysis, CDR3 sequences and most-parsimonious VDJ recombination scenarios were assigned using the TCRdist pipeline. In a later analysis, each TCR beta chain was defined by its CDR3 amino acid sequence together with its V-gene family, and reads without a unique V-gene family were excluded. A later analysis removed 600 or so highly shared, low-generation-probability nucleotide sequences to deal with suspected cross-contamination and a sequencing artifact. In a later analysis, a clonal expansion index for each public chain was calculated from normalized within-repertoire ranks of inferred template counts. A later analysis computed generation probabilities with a VDJ recombination model fitted to out-of-frame rearrangements, and checked the results against IGoR. In a later analysis, hypergeometric tests were used to score TCR-TCR, TCR-HLA and TCR-CMV co-occurrence, with a repertoire-size bias correction applied to TCR pairs. In a later analysis, false discovery rates were estimated by permuting HLA or CMV assignments 20 times. In a later analysis, co-occurring TCRs were grouped using DBSCAN, and TCRdist sequence similarity was added for clustering within HLA-allele-positive subsets. Repertoires with fewer than 30,000 or more than 120,000 public chains, plus five repertoires with anomalous nucleotide sharing, were excluded from co-occurrence clustering. TCRdb obtained this table from immuneACCESS and retained in-frame rearrangements with V and J assigned. These tables miss some clones; where compared with another copy, unresolved V genes account for less than half of the shortfall, and the remainder is unexplained. V, J and clone size are taken as reported in that table, and D and trimming were inferred from the DNA itself. In all, the sample holds around 140,000 clones, and approximately 80% of those were seen once. The leading ten clones occupy more than 4% of the sample.

The sample comes from a study of cytomegalovirus exposure and HLA in healthy donors (dated by TCRdb to the late 2010s). With respect to the entire study: According to an earlier analysis of 550 to 700 of the donors, about 179 million T cells yielded 90 million to 140 million unique TCR beta sequences and around 280 Gb of sequence data. An early release that covered about 640 HLA-typed donors contained about 300 gigabases of sequencing data and around 80 million unique TCR sequences. Rather than using new phenotypic data, the later analysis identified candidate immune exposures from TCR beta sequences and from how often those sequences occurred across donors. The T cell repertoires of several hundred subjects were profiled by immunosequencing and related to cytomegalovirus serostatus. Of the approximately 400 genotyped donors, approximately 81% were placed in the genetic ancestry cluster associated with self-reported Caucasian donors. Every discovery cohort repertoire had been produced on one sequencing platform. The study aimed to test whether signatures of past pathogen exposure could be identified by cataloging public T cell receptors. Roughly 5 DR-DQ haplotypes were handled as single units for association and clustering because linkage in the cohort was strong. Both class I and class II loci were covered by HLA typing, at four-digit resolution. In a later analysis, previously published TCR beta repertoires from hundreds of donors were re-analyzed and high-resolution HLA genotyping was added so that TCR occurrence patterns could be studied. Donor age, sex, ethnicity and CMV serostatus were compiled together with the repertoire data. A separate validation cohort of some 130 different subjects was used in addition to the roughly 620-subject first cohort. In an earlier analysis of more than 550 of the donors, high-throughput TCR beta sequencing was used to judge whether each TCR beta V gene segment behaved as functional or pseudogenic. The number of donors typed differed by locus, with 629-630 for A, B, C, DRB1 and DQB1, roughly 550 for DQA1, some 570 for DPA1, and about 450 for DPB1. Among 300 to 500 genotyped donors of the cohort, an average of roughly 230,000 unique TCR beta nucleotide sequences was sequenced per donor, of which about 20% were non-productive. To predict cytomegalovirus infection status, the study brought together high-throughput TCR immunosequencing, statistical association of individual TCRs with disease status, and machine learning. A later genetic analysis took genome-wide SNP genotypes for about 55% of the 666 donors and used that subset as a discovery cohort. General findings and caveats noted by the study authors: Correlated functional status among segregating V segments might reflect linkage disequilibrium, but an unknown experimental factor could not be ruled out. A cluster of highly shared sequence variants was judged likely to represent a technical artifact of the sequencing pipeline. A later genetic analysis associated a missense DCLRE1C variant with V-gene and J-gene trimming of TCR beta chains, and an independent cohort replicated the association. A further reported finding was that TCR beta sequences accurately predicted the HLA-A and HLA-B alleles for most subjects in the first cohort. In a later analysis, the rate of TCR association differed among HLA loci, with DRB1 alleles having the most associated TCRs and HLA-C alleles having the fewest. In a later analysis, HLA-associated TCR beta chains showed more clonal expansion and lower generation probabilities than non-associated chains that were equally common. Broadly in line with IMGT annotations, most TCR beta V segments showed up in productive rearrangements about 90% or about 30% of the time in an earlier analysis of approximately 640 of the donors. In a later genetic analysis, fewer N-insertions in productive TCRs were reported among donors in an Asian-associated ancestry cluster than the roughly 700-donor mean. Assigning TCR associations to individual alleles was difficult when HLA alleles, especially DR and DQ, strongly co-occurred. According to the authors, the approach could potentially be generalized to other disease states and immunological phenotypes. In both the original and validation cohorts, the classifier was reported to diagnose cytomegalovirus status with high specificity and sensitivity. HLA typing was unavailable for some donors at each locus, so association tests used only the typed subset. In a later analysis, 16,951 TCR beta sequences were associated with specific HLA alleles at a false discovery rate of 0.05. Most TCR sequences were observed very rarely across donors, whereas some public TCRs were present in many individuals. A few of the identified cytomegalovirus-associated TCR beta chains were confirmed in vitro to be specific for cytomegalovirus antigens. Some IMGT-functional V segments, including TRBV6-2 and TRBV6-3, could not be distinguished by the 87-base-pair reads and were therefore excluded. Sequencing depth was assumed to be roughly uniform across donors in the presence/absence analyses, though that assumption may not hold. A total of fewer than 200 TCR beta chains were listed by the study as associated with cytomegalovirus. Several of the top co-occurrence clusters appeared to be linked to parvovirus B19, influenza, CMV and Epstein-Barr virus, according to a later analysis. Because counts were too low, seventeen rarely observed V segments, including chromosome 9 orphons, were excluded from the earlier analysis of roughly 580 of the donors. The only immune exposure information available for the cohort was CMV serostatus. Only TCR beta chains were sequenced in this cohort, and the absence of alpha or paired-chain data limited detectable features. In a later analysis, most CMV-associated TCR beta chains were found to appear HLA-restricted, with HLA associations seemingly driven largely by CMV exposure.

The chain joins TRBV5-1 to TRBJ2-1; 7 central nucleotides agree with TRBD2. This TCR was recovered from a male donor in good health and CMV-seropositive. The sequenced sample was PBMCs. The nucleotide sequence is given as TGCGCCAGCAGCCCTGGGACTATATCCTCCTACAATGAGCAGTTCTTC. It translates as CASSPGTISSYNEQFF.